This entry lists 21 T cell receptor beta chains sequenced from one sample in a study of T cells after yellow fever vaccination. TCRdb redid the calling of the 5' RACE reads with MiXCR, one entry per CDR3 protein. The sample lists about 300,000 distinct CDR3 sequences; around 8.6% were seen once. The specimen comprised CD4+ T cells sorted from PBMCs, sampled 5 days after the yellow fever booster vaccination. The receptors stem from a man in his late teens or twenties who received the YFV17D yellow fever vaccine.

The rearrangement uses TRBV6-2 or TRBV6-3 and TRBJ2-2, with TRBD2 matching over 7 bases. With 2 bases clipped from V and 3 bases from J, the junction kept 3 bases outside the gene matches. Germline V CDR1 and CDR2: MNHEY, SVGEGT. The CDR3 spans 15 residues. The DNA for the CDR3 is TGTGCCAGCAGTTACCAGACTAGCTACACCGGGGAGCTGTTTTTT. It translates to CASSYQTSYTGELFF.

Concerning this clonotype itself: This may stem from a read error, because a much larger clone lies one nucleotide away. This chain links TRBV5-6 with TRBJ2-7; perhaps D is TRBD1 or TRBD2 (6 bases each). Germline V lookup: CDR1 SGHDT, CDR2 YYEEEE. This CDR3 comprises 14 residues. V lost 3 bases and J 3 bases, leaving 13 bases between the germline ends. DNA of the CDR3: TGTGCCAGCAGCTCGTGGGGGGCCATCTACGAGCAGTACTTC. This codes for CASSSWGAIYEQYF.

In this sample, this clonotype turned up a few times. This chain links TRBV12-3 or TRBV12-4 with TRBJ2-5, with 14 positions matching TRBD2. There are 16 residues in the CDR3. V was pared by 6 bases and J by 3 bases, with 6 bases of the junction left unmatched. The CDR3 is CASRSGTSGGKETQYF. The CDR3 DNA reads TGTGCCAGCAGATCCGGGACTAGCGGGGGTAAAGAGACCCAGTACTTC.

V and J are TRBV6-2 or TRBV6-3 and TRBJ1-6; 11 bases match TRBD1. Trimming at V came to 2 bases and at J to 11 bases, leaving 5 bases not matched to a gene. Per germline, CDR1 MNHEY and CDR2 SVGEGT. This CDR3 spans 15 amino acids. The CDR3 sequence: CASSYRGQGVTPLHF. In DNA, the CDR3 is TGTGCCAGCAGTTACCGGGGACAGGGGGTGACACCCCTCCACTTT.

This clonotype was observed a handful of times. This chain joins TRBV20-1 and TRBJ2-7; a weak D match, TRBD2 (5 bases). V lost 0 bases to trimming and J lost 3 bases, with 18 bases between them. The CDR3 runs 16 residues. Germline-derived CDR1 and CDR2 are DFQATT and SNEGSKA (reference sequence). CDR3 in DNA: TGCAGTGCTAGAGATCCTTTGAGCGGCGGAATCTACGAGCAGTACTTC. The encoded protein is CSARDPLSGGIYEQYF.

This clonotype was detected ten times or more. The V call is TRBV5-1, the J call TRBJ1-4; a weak D match, TRBD1 (6 bases). The germline CDR1 and CDR2 sequences are SGHRS and YFSETQ. The CDR3 sequence is 15 residues long. V gave up 0 bases and J gave up 0 bases, with 6 bases separating them. CDR3 sequence: CASSLGQATNEKLFF. The CDR3 region has the DNA TGCGCCAGCAGCTTGGGACAGGCAACTAATGAAAAACTGTTTTTT. Full variable domain (outside the CDR3, taken from reference TRBV5-1 and TRBJ1-4): KAGVTQTPRYLIKTRGQQVTLSCSPISGHRSVSWYQQTPGQGLQFLFEYFSETQRNKGNFPGRFSGRQFSNSRSEMNVSTLELGDSALYLCASSLGQATNEKLFFGSGTQLSVL.

This clonotype has more than one count but fewer than ten. V and J are TRBV18 and TRBJ1-2; D not certain. The CDR3 runs to 15 residues. Trimming shortened V by 5 bases and J by 5 bases, and 18 bases separated the two germline ends. In germline, CDR1 is KGHSH, CDR2 LQKENI. CDR3 protein: CASSVDSNREYGYTF. The CDR3 DNA reads as TGTGCCAGCTCAGTGGACTCTAACCGGGAATATGGCTACACCTTC.

This clonotype was seen ten or more times. The chain joins TRBV12-3 or TRBV12-4 to TRBJ2-1; TRBD2 aligns across 9 bases. This CDR3 spans 17 amino acids. Losses at the gene ends were 5 bases for V and 2 bases for J; bases not matched to a gene: 10. CDR3 sequence (DNA): TGTGCCAGCAGTGCCGGGGGGGCTAGCGGGACCTACAATGAGCAGTTCTTC. Translated: CASSAGGASGTYNEQFF.

This clonotype was seen a handful of times. The CDR3, as DNA: TGTGCCAGCATCGGGGAGGGGGGGCCGTTGGGAGGCACCGGGGAGCTGTTTTTT. Translating gives CASIGEGGPLGGTGELFF. The chain recombines TRBV6-1 with TRBJ2-2; tentatively, D is TRBD2 (7 bases). Germline loops: CDR1 MNHNS, CDR2 SASEGT. This CDR3 has 18 residues. Trimming stripped 7 bases from V and 4 bases from J, with 25 bases between.

Many counts were recorded for this clonotype. This chain uses TRBV3-1 with TRBJ1-1; no clear D. The V and J ends lost 3 bases and 5 bases respectively, with 10 bases between them. Looked up from germline, CDR1 is LGHDT and CDR2 is YNNKEL (reference sequence). This CDR3 spans 13 amino acids. The CDR3 protein is CASSHSPRTEAFF. The DNA of the CDR3 is TGTGCCAGCAGCCATAGTCCCAGGACTGAAGCTTTCTTT.

The chain combines TRBV10-3 with TRBJ2-5, with a tentative D call TRBD2 (5 bases). The CDR3 is 14 amino acids. The germline V and J ends were trimmed by 6 bases and 5 bases, with 16 bases remaining between them. The germline V gene encodes CDR1 ENHRY and CDR2 SYGVKD. The CDR3 sequence is CAIRPSTGRETQYF. CDR3 DNA sequence: TGTGCCATCAGACCAAGCACGGGAAGGGAGACCCAGTACTTC.

The chain carries TRBV5-1 and TRBJ2-5; 8 nucleotides match TRBD1. The CDR3 length is 13 residues. After removal of 4 bases from V and 4 bases from J, the junction contained 3 bases not matched to a gene. Germline assignment: CDR1 SGHRS and CDR2 YFSETQ. The CDR3 nucleotides read TGCGCCAGCAGCGACACAGGGGGAGAGACCCAGTACTTC. It codes for CASSDTGGETQYF.

V and J are TRBV15 and TRBJ1-4, with 8 bases aligning to TRBD1. Germline trimming cut 3 bases from V and 7 bases from J; bases unmatched to any gene: 4. Germline values: CDR1 LNHNV, CDR2 YYDKDF (reference sequence). This CDR3 spans 14 amino acids. CDR3 sequence (DNA): TGTGCCACCAGCAGGTGGACAGGGAGTGAAAAACTGTTTTTT. The encoded protein is CATSRWTGSEKLFF.

This clonotype was seen ten or more times. The V gene is TRBV4-1, the J gene TRBJ1-4; a possible D gene is TRBD1 (6 bases). CDR3 length: 21 amino acids. V lost 2 bases, J lost 0 bases, and 25 bases lay in between. Germline V gene sequence: CDR1 MGHRA, CDR2 YSYEKL. CDR3 sequence reads: CASSQLGLLRGQRPTNEKLFF. For the CDR3, the DNA is TGCGCCAGCAGCCAATTAGGTTTGCTTCGAGGACAGAGACCAACTAATGAAAAACTGTTTTTT.

The chain couples TRBV6-1 to TRBJ2-5, with D possibly TRBD2 on 5 matching bases. The CDR3 extends over 13 amino acids. Germline-derived CDR1 and CDR2 are MNHNS and SASEGT. The ends were cut back, 4 bases at V and 2 bases at J, with 8 bases in the middle. The DNA for the CDR3 is TGTGCCAGCAGTGCCCCGGGACAAGAGACCCAGTACTTC. It codes for CASSAPGQETQYF.

In DNA, the CDR3 is TGTGCCAGCAGCTTCAGCAGCCAAGAGACCCAGTACTTC. Translation: CASSFSSQETQYF. The chain employs TRBV7-9 and TRBJ2-5; D not resolved. CDR3 size: 13 residues. Germline CDR1 reads SEHNR; CDR2 reads FQNEAQ (reference sequence). V shed 3 bases and J shed 1 base, with 6 bases lying between them.

This clonotype was picked up a small number of times. The chain employs TRBV11-2 and TRBJ2-3; 9 bases are shared with TRBD2. CDR3 size: 16 residues. CDR1 and CDR2 from the germline V gene are SGHAT and FQNNGV. V lost 1 base, J lost 2 bases, and 4 bases stayed unmatched. CDR3 in amino acids: CASSLVAGALTDTQYF. As DNA, the CDR3 is TGTGCCAGCAGCTTAGTAGCGGGGGCTCTCACAGATACGCAGTATTTT.

V usage is TRBV3-2 and J usage is TRBJ2-7. TRBV3-2 is a pseudogene. The CDR3 is 14 residues long. CDR3 in amino acids: CASSQDVADYEQYF. The CDR3 bases are TGTGCCAGCAGCCAAGATGTGGCAGACTACGAGCAGTACTTC.

CDR3 region: CASTGVVTEAFF. The CDR3, as DNA: TGTGCCAGCACCGGGGTAGTCACTGAAGCTTTCTTT. V and J are TRBV21-1 and TRBJ1-1; the table's D call, TRBD1, has no DNA check behind it. TRBV21-1 is shown as a pseudogene. The CDR3 is made up of 12 amino acids.

The rearrangement links TRBV6-6 to TRBJ2-3; no clear D gene. From germline, CDR1 is MNHNY and CDR2 SVGAGI (reference sequence). V shed 4 bases and J shed 2 bases, with 10 bases lying between them. The CDR3 extends over 14 amino acids. The CDR3: CASSSPLYTDTQYF. CDR3 coding DNA: TGTGCCAGCAGTTCCCCTCTATACACAGATACGCAGTATTTT.

This clonotype was seen a few times. This chain uses TRBV4-3 with TRBJ1-2; 7 bases map to TRBD1. CDR3 length: 17 amino acids. V lost 4 bases, J lost 4 bases, and 15 bases stayed unmatched. Per germline, CDR1 LGHNA and CDR2 YSLEER. The CDR3 bases are TGCGCCAGCAGCCCCGACGGGACAGATAGTCCTAGCTATGGCTACACCTTC. Translating it yields CASSPDGTDSPSYGYTF.